The 15 T cell receptor beta chains given below trace back to one sample, sequenced in a study of T cells in Graves' hyperthyroidism and ophthalmopathy. Amplification yielded TCR beta CDR3 regions, with RNA transcripts as the source. The TCR CDR3 was amplified in a first-round RT-PCR using the HTBI primer set. Each CDR3 protein is one row after TCRdb ran MiXCR on the multiplex PCR reads. The table lists approximately 520,000 distinct CDR3 sequences, about 20% of them singletons. Sequencing used blood. The receptor source for this set is a man between 18 and 29 years old with Graves' hyperthyroidism.

This clonotype showed up many times. The chain recombines TRBV12-3 or TRBV12-4 with TRBJ1-2; the match to TRBD1 covers 8 bases. With 5 bases clipped from V and 3 bases from J, the junction kept 2 bases outside the gene matches. The CDR3 length is 13 residues. In DNA, the CDR3 is TGTGCCAGCAGTCACAGGGGGGACTATGGCTACACCTTC. Translating it yields CASSHRGDYGYTF.

This clonotype occurred many times. Here the CDR3 reads CASSLYLGPYEQYF. CDR3 DNA: TGTGCCAGCAGCTTATACCTGGGCCCCTACGAGCAGTACTTC. The V gene is TRBV7-9, the J gene TRBJ2-7; D remains unclear. Deletions cut 2 bases from V and 2 bases from J, with 10 bases between. Germline V gene sequence: CDR1 SEHNR, CDR2 FQNEAQ (reference sequence). The CDR3 has 14 amino acids.

This clonotype was seen at least ten times. This chain connects TRBV20-1 to TRBJ2-5; weak D call: TRBD1 (7 bases). The CDR3 length is 16 residues. Trimming removed 6 bases at V and 5 bases at J, with 25 bases between. Germline assignment: CDR1 DFQATT and CDR2 SNEGSKA (reference sequence). The CDR3, as DNA: TGCAGTGCCCCGGCGGGGACAGACACCAGATGGGAGACCCAGTACTTC. It codes for CSAPAGTDTRWETQYF.

CDR3 loop: CSVEGRDREETQYF. As DNA, the CDR3 is TGCAGCGTTGAAGGCCGGGACAGGGAAGAGACCCAGTACTTC. This chain links TRBV29-1 with TRBJ2-5; 9 nucleotides agree with TRBD1. This CDR3 spans 14 amino acids. Germline V lookup: CDR1 SQVTM, CDR2 ANQGSEA. With 1 base clipped from V and 3 bases from J, the junction kept 3 bases outside the gene matches.

This clonotype was counted only a few times. The rearrangement uses TRBV20-1 and TRBJ2-7; TRBD2 matches 7 bases. This CDR3 is built from 14 residues. Germline V gene sequence: CDR1 DFQATT, CDR2 SNEGSKA (reference sequence). V was pared by 1 base and J by 4 bases, with 7 bases of the junction left unmatched. As DNA, the CDR3 is TGCAGTGCTAGAGGACCCAGGGAGGGATACGAGCAGTACTTC. This encodes CSARGPREGYEQYF.

This clonotype occurred a few times. V is TRBV29-1 and J is TRBJ2-7; D not certain. Trimming left V 7 bases short and J 2 bases short, with 12 bases between. Germline V gives CDR1 SQVTM, CDR2 ANQGSEA. The CDR3 is made up of 12 amino acids. CDR3 DNA: TGCAGCGCGGGTGACCCCACCTACGAGCAGTACTTC. Translation: CSAGDPTYEQYF.

This clonotype was detected many times. V usage is TRBV27 and J usage is TRBJ2-7; TRBD2 might be the D (6 bases). Trimming pared 0 bases from V and 10 bases from J, leaving 7 bases between. CDR1 and CDR2 from the germline V gene are MNHEY and SMNVEV (reference sequence). The CDR3 runs to 11 residues. CDR3 region: CASSLSGRQYF. CDR3 nucleotides: TGTGCCAGCAGTTTATCCGGGAGACAGTACTTC.

This clonotype was seen at least ten times. The CDR3 region has the DNA TGTGCGGCAACGGGCACTGAAGCTTTCTTT. Translated: CAATGTEAFF. The chain couples TRBV28 to TRBJ1-1, with D hard to call. Germline V gives CDR1 MDHEN, CDR2 SYDVKM. This CDR3 region has 10 residues.

This clonotype was counted many times. The chain links TRBV12-3 or TRBV12-4 to TRBJ2-7; D gene ambiguous. V lost 11 bases to trimming and J lost 2 bases, with 10 bases between them. The CDR3 runs to 11 residues. The CDR3 DNA reads as TGTGCCGGGAAGAATCCCTACGAGCAGTACTTC. This encodes CAGKNPYEQYF.

This clonotype was detected ten times or more. DNA of the CDR3: TGCGCCAGCAGCCAAGATTACGGGCCCTTTAACACTGAAGCTTTCTTT. Translated, it gives CASSQDYGPFNTEAFF. This chain connects TRBV4-1 to TRBJ1-1; D is unclear. Germline V gene sequence: CDR1 MGHRA, CDR2 YSYEKL. CDR3 length: 16 residues. V dropped 0 bases and J dropped 2 bases, with 13 bases sitting between them.

This clonotype was seen a few times. The J gene is TRBJ2-3, the V gene TRBV7-9; D unclear. The CDR3 loop spans 12 amino acids. Trimming shortened V by 5 bases and J by 5 bases, and 8 bases separated the two germline ends. The germline V gene encodes CDR1 SEHNR and CDR2 FQNEAQ (reference sequence). The CDR3 DNA reads as TGTGCCAGCAGCCTCCCTGTAGATACGCAGTATTTT. It translates to CASSLPVDTQYF.

This chain's CDR3 is CASSYSASNDEQYF. DNA of the CDR3: TGTGCCAGCAGTTACTCTGCCTCCAACGACGAGCAGTACTTC. The rearrangement joins TRBV6-5 to TRBJ2-7; D call uncertain. CDR3 length: 14 residues. V was shortened by 0 bases and J by 5 bases, with 11 bases between the two germline ends. Germline lookup yields CDR1 MNHEY and CDR2 SVGAGI.

V gene TRBV4-1 combines with J gene TRBJ1-2, with TRBD1 matching 9 bases. With V trimmed by 4 bases and J by 3 bases, 6 bases remained unmatched. Germline lookup yields CDR1 MGHRA and CDR2 YSYEKL. The CDR3 consists of 15 residues. CDR3 loop: CASSPEQGAYYGYTF. The CDR3 nucleotides read TGCGCCAGCAGCCCGGAACAGGGGGCGTACTATGGCTACACCTTC.

This clonotype was counted many times. This chain links TRBV30 with TRBJ1-5; D is unresolved. V was shortened by 1 base and J by 7 bases, with 11 bases between the two germline ends. Germline V gene data show CDR1 as GTSNPN and CDR2 as SVGIG (reference sequence). The CDR3 consists of 13 residues. The CDR3 loop is CAWSGSGGQPQHF. CDR3 nucleotide sequence: TGTGCCTGGAGTGGGTCGGGAGGACAGCCCCAGCATTTT.

This clonotype showed up many times. In DNA, the CDR3 is TGTGCCAGCAGCTTACCGTCCGGGAACACCGGGGAGCTGTTTTTT. Protein sequence: CASSLPSGNTGELFF. This sequence joins TRBV11-2 and TRBJ2-2; D call uncertain. Trimming cost V 2 bases and J 1 base, with 8 bases left between them. The CDR3 is made up of 15 amino acids. Germline V gives CDR1 SGHAT, CDR2 FQNNGV.